The rows below give T cell receptor beta chains drawn from one sample of a study of shared clonotypes between healthy human individuals. The protocol was immunoSEQ multiplex PCR, while the TCRdb copy is restricted to in-frame clones and leaves out a portion. The sample has more than 2 million clones; 90% to 96% are singletons. The specimen was naive CD4+ T cells sorted from blood. These receptors originate from a young man in good health. CDR3s include the opening cysteine and the closing phenylalanine or tryptophan. D genes are given only for firm matches. Rows give clone size only sometimes, using once, few, many, or a class for an expanded clone.

V	J	size	D	CDR3	DNA
TRBV7-2	TRBJ2-3	NA	NA	CASSPRVAPTDTQYF	TGTGCCAGCAGCCCGAGGGTAGCGCCCACAGATACGCAGTATTTT
TRBV30	TRBJ2-7	NA	NA	CAWSVTASEQYF	TGTGCCTGGAGTGTTACAGCTTCCGAGCAGTACTTC
TRBV5-1	TRBJ2-3	NA	NA	CASSLGAASDTQYF	TGCGCCAGCAGCTTGGGGGCAGCTTCAGATACGCAGTATTTT
TRBV19	TRBJ1-5	NA	TRBD1	CASSIVGDRASNQPQHF	TGTGCCAGTAGTATAGTTGGGGACAGGGCTAGCAATCAGCCCCAGCATTTT
TRBV7-2	TRBJ1-6	NA	TRBD1	CASSLDSDRGYISPLHF	TGTGCCAGCAGCTTAGATTCGGACAGGGGTTATATTTCACCCCTCCACTTT
TRBV10-1	TRBJ2-6	NA	NA	CASSEGGANVLTF	TGCGCCAGCAGTGAGGGTGGGGCCAACGTCCTGACTTTC
TRBV7-9	TRBJ2-2	NA	NA	CASTHRGGADTGELFF	TGTGCCAGCACCCATCGTGGAGGAGCTGACACCGGGGAGCTGTTTTTT
TRBV7-2	TRBJ2-7	NA	NA	CASSSLTKGLVYEQYF	TGTGCCAGCAGCTCTCTCACCAAGGGGCTAGTTTACGAGCAGTACTTC
TRBV5-1	TRBJ2-1	NA	TRBD2	CASSSTGTSYNEQFF	TGCGCCAGCAGCTCTACCGGGACTAGCTACAATGAGCAGTTCTTC
TRBV6-5	TRBJ2-2	NA	TRBD2	CASSYWGGTGELFF	TGTGCCAGCAGTTACTGGGGGGGCACCGGGGAGCTGTTTTTT
TRBV4-3	TRBJ2-2	NA	NA	CASSQDRGGSVGTGELFF	TGCGCCAGCAGCCAAGATCGGGGCGGGTCCGTGGGCACCGGGGAGCTGTTTTTT
TRBV18	TRBJ2-7	NA	TRBD1	CASSPPGQIYEQYF	TGTGCCAGCTCACCACCGGGACAGATCTACGAGCAGTACTTC
TRBV29-1	TRBJ2-3	NA	TRBD2	CSAGSGGAGDTQYF	TGCAGCGCCGGCAGCGGGGGGGCGGGAGATACGCAGTATTTT
TRBV29-1	TRBJ2-5	NA	TRBD1	CSYDRGQETQYF	TGCAGCTACGACAGGGGCCAAGAGACCCAGTACTTC
TRBV19	TRBJ2-5	NA	TRBD1	CASRRDRGLQETQYF	TGTGCCAGTAGACGGGACAGGGGACTCCAAGAGACCCAGTACTTC
TRBV7-8	TRBJ2-1	NA	TRBD2	CASSLAFLTSNSYNEQFF	TGTGCCAGCAGCTTAGCGTTCCTGACTAGCAACTCCTACAATGAGCAGTTCTTC
TRBV27	TRBJ2-1	once	NA	CASSGNRHNEQFF	TGTGCCAGCAGTGGCAATCGGCACAATGAGCAGTTCTTC
TRBV27	TRBJ2-1	NA	TRBD2	CASRSGLAGKYEQFF	TGTGCCAGCAGATCGGGACTAGCGGGGAAATATGAGCAGTTCTTC
TRBV9	TRBJ2-2	NA	NA	CASSANYRDPRNTGELFF	TGTGCCAGCAGCGCAAATTACAGGGATCCCCGGAACACCGGGGAGCTGTTTTTT
TRBV5-5	TRBJ1-1	NA	NA	CASSLDRANTEAFF	TGTGCCAGCAGCTTGGACAGAGCTAACACTGAAGCTTTCTTT
TRBV28	TRBJ2-2	NA	TRBD1	CASRRTGEYTGELFF	TGTGCCAGCAGACGGACAGGGGAATACACCGGGGAGCTGTTTTTT
TRBV11-2	TRBJ2-7	NA	TRBD2	CASSSGLAGARQYF	TGTGCCAGCAGCTCGGGACTAGCGGGAGCTAGGCAGTACTTC
TRBV9	TRBJ2-2	NA	NA	CASSVIGGGTGELFF	TGTGCCAGCAGCGTAATCGGAGGGGGGACCGGGGAGCTGTTTTTT
TRBV6-5	TRBJ1-2	NA	NA	CASSQGRGYTF	TGTGCCAGCAGTCAAGGGCGAGGCTACACCTTC
TRBV30	TRBJ2-1	NA	NA	CAWSVRGDEQFF	TGTGCCTGGAGTGTACGGGGAGATGAGCAGTTCTTC
TRBV28	TRBJ1-4	NA	TRBD1	CASRKPGQPNEKLFF	TGTGCCAGCAGGAAACCGGGACAGCCTAATGAAAAACTGTTTTTT
TRBV11-2	TRBJ2-3	NA	TRBD2	CASSFLAGGQSDTQYF	TGTGCCAGCAGCTTTCTAGCGGGGGGGCAATCAGATACGCAGTATTTT
TRBV28	TRBJ1-3	NA	NA	CASSLPTGPIGNTIYF	TGTGCCAGCAGTTTACCGACCGGGCCTATCGGAAACACCATATATTTT
TRBV5-5	TRBJ2-2	NA	TRBD1	CASSLGTGVNTGELFF	TGTGCCAGCAGCTTGGGGACAGGGGTGAACACCGGGGAGCTGTTTTTT
TRBV25-1	TRBJ2-3	NA	NA	CASSEGFSTDTQYF	TGTGCCAGCAGTGAGGGGTTTAGCACAGATACGCAGTATTTT
TRBV27	TRBJ2-5	once	NA	CASSQGFGETQYF	TGTGCCAGCAGCCAGGGATTTGGAGAGACCCAGTACTTC
TRBV4-1	TRBJ2-7	NA	NA	CASRHYSEGSYEQYF	TGCGCCAGCAGACATTACTCGGAGGGGTCCTACGAGCAGTACTTC
TRBV30	TRBJ1-5	NA	NA	CAWTKIGSNQPQHF	TGTGCCTGGACAAAAATAGGTAGCAATCAGCCCCAGCATTTT